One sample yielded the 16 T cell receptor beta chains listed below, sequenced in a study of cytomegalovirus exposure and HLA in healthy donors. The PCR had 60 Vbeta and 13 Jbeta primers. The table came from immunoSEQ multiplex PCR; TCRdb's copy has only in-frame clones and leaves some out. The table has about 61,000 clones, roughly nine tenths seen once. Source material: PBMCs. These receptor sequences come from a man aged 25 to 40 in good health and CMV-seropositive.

CDR3 region: CASSVGFSRREQFF. CDR3 DNA sequence: TGTGCCAGCAGCGTAGGCTTTAGCCGGCGTGAGCAGTTCTTC. This rearrangement joins TRBV9 to TRBJ2-1, with no clear D. Per the germline V gene, CDR1 is SGDLS and CDR2 is YYNGEE. Trimming took 0 bases from V and 9 from J, leaving 13 bases between them. This CDR3 comprises 14 residues. Full variable domain (outside the CDR3, taken from reference TRBV9 and TRBJ2-1): DSGVTQTPKHLITATGQRVTLRCSPRSGDLSVYWYQQSLDQGLQFLIQYYNGEERAKGNILERFSAQQFPDLHSELNLSSLELGDSALYFCASSVGFSRREQFFGPGTRLTVL.

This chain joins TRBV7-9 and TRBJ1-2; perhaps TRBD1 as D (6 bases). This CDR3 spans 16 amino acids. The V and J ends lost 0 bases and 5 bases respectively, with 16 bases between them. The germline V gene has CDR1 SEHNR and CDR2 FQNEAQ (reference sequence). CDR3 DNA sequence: TGTGCCAGCAGCTTAGCCGGGGGGGCAGGGAAGTATGGCTACACCTTC. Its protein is CASSLAGGAGKYGYTF.

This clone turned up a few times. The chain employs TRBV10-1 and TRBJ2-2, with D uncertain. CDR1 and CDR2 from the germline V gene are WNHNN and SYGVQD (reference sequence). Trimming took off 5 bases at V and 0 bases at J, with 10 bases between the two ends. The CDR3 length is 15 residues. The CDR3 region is CASSTTVTNTGELFF. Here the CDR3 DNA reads TGCGCCAGCAGTACCACGGTGACGAACACCGGGGAGCTGTTTTTT.

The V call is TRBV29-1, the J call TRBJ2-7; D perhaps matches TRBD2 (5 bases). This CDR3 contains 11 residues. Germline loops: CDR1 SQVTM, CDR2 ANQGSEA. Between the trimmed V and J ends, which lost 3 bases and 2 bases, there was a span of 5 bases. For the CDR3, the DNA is TGCAGCGTTGAGACTACCTACGAGCAGTACTTC. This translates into CSVETTYEQYF.

CDR3 in amino acids: CASTPLRTGVRTGELFF. In DNA form, the CDR3 reads TGTGCCAGTACCCCCCTTAGGACAGGGGTGCGGACCGGGGAGCTGTTTTTT. J is TRBJ2-2 and V is TRBV19; 9 bases fit TRBD1. The junction had 14 bases not matched to a gene; V was cut back by 7 bases and J by 5 bases. The CDR3 is 17 residues long. Germline-derived CDR1 and CDR2 are LNHDA and SQIVND (reference sequence).

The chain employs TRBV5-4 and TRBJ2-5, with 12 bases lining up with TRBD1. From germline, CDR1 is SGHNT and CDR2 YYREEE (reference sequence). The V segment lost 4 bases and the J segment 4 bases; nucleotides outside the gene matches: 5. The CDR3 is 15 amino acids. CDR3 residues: CASSSTGQGAETQYF. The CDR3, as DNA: TGTGCCAGCAGCAGCACGGGACAGGGGGCAGAGACCCAGTACTTC.

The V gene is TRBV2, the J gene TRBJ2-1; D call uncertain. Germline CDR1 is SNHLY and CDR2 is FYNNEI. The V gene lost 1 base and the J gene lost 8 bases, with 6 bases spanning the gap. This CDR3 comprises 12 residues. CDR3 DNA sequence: TGTGCCAGCAGTGAAGGACACGATGAGCAGTTCTTC. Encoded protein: CASSEGHDEQFF.

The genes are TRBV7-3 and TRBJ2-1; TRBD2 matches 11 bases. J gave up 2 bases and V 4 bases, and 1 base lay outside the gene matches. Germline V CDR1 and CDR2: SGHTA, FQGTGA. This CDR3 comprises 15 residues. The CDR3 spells CASSSTSGAYNEQFF. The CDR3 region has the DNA TGTGCCAGCAGCTCGACTAGCGGGGCCTACAATGAGCAGTTCTTC. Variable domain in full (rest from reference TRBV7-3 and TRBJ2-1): GAGVSQTPSNKVTEKGKYVELRCDPISGHTALYWYRQSLGQGPEFLIYFQGTGAADDSGLPNDRFFAVRPEGSVSTLKIQRTERGDSAVYLCASSSTSGAYNEQFFGPGTRLTVL.

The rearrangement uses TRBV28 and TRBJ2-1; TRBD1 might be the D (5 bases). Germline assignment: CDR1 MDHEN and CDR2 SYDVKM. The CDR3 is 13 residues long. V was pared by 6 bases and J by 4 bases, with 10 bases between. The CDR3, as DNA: TGTGCCAGCAGCAGCCCAGGGTACAATGAGCAGTTCTTC. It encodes CASSSPGYNEQFF.

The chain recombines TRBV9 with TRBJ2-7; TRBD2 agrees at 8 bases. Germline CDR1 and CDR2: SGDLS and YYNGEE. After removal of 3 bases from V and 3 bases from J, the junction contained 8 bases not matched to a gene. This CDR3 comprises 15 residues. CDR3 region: CASSGGGSGIYEQYF. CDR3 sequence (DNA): TGTGCCAGCAGCGGGGGGGGTAGCGGGATCTACGAGCAGTACTTC.

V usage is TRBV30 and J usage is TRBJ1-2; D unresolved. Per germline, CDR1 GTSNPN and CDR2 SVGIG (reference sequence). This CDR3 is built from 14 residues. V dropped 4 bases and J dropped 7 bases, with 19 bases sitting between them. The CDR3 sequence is CAWTSGIRYSGYTF. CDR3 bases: TGTGCCTGGACTTCCGGGATCCGATACTCTGGCTACACCTTC. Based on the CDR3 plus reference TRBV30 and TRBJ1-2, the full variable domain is SQTIHQWPATLVQPVGSPLSLECTVEGTSNPNLYWYRQAAGRGLQLLFYSVGIGQISSEVPQNLSASRPQDRQFILSSKKLLLSDSGFYLCAWTSGIRYSGYTFGSGTRLTVV.

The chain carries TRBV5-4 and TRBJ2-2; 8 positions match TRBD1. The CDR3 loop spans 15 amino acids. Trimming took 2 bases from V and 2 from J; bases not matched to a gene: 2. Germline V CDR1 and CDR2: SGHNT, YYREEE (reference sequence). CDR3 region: CASSFGQGNTGELFF. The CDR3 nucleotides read TGTGCCAGCAGCTTTGGACAGGGAAACACCGGGGAGCTGTTTTTT.

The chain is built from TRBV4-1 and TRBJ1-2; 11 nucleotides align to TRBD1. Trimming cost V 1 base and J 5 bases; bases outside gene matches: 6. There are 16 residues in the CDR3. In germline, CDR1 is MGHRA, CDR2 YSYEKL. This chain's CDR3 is CASSQVGGQGAYGYTF. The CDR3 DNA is TGCGCCAGCAGCCAAGTGGGCGGACAGGGGGCGTATGGCTACACCTTC.

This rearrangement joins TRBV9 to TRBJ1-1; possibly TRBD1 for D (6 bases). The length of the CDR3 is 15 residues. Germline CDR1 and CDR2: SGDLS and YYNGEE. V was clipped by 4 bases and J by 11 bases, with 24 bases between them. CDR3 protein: CASSSTDSAPVGAFF. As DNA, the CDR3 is TGTGCCAGCAGCTCAACGGACAGTGCCCCTGTAGGTGCTTTCTTT.

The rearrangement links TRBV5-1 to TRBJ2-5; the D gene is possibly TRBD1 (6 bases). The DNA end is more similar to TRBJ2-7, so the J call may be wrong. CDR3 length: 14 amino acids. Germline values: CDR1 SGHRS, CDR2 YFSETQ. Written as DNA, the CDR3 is TGCGCCAGCAGCTTCCGGACAGCTTCCTACGAGCAGTACTTC. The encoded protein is CASSFRTASYEQYF.

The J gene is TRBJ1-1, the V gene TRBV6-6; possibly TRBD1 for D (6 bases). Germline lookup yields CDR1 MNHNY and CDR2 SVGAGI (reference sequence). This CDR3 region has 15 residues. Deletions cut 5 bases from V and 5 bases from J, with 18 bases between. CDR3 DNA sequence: TGTGCCAGCAGTACAGCTGTAGAAGGGGGAACTGAAGCTTTCTTT. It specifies CASSTAVEGGTEAFF.